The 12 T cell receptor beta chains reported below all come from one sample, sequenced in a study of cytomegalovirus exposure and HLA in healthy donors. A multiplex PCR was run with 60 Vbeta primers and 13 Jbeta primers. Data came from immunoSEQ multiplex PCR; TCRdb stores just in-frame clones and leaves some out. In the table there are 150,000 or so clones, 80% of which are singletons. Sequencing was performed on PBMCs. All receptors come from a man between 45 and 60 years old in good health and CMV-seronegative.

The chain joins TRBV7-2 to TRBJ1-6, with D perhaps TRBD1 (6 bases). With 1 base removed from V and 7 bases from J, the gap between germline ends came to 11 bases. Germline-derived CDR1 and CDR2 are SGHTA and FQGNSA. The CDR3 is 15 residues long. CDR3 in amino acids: CASSLEGQKNSPLHF. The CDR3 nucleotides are TGTGCCAGCAGCTTAGAAGGACAGAAGAATTCACCCCTCCACTTT.

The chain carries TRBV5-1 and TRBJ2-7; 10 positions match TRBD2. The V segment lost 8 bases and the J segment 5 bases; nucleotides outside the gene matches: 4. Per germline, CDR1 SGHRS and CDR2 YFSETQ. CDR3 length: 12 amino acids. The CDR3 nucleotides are TGCGCCAGTCAGCGGGAGGGGAACGAGCAGTACTTC. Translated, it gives CASQREGNEQYF. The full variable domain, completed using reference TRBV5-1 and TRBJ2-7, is KAGVTQTPRYLIKTRGQQVTLSCSPISGHRSVSWYQQTPGQGLQFLFEYFSETQRNKGNFPGRFSGRQFSNSRSEMNVSTLELGDSALYLCASQREGNEQYFGPGTRLTVT.

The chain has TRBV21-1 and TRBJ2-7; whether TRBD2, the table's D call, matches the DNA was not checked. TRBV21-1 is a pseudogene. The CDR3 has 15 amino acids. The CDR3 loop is CASSKGPLDPYEQYF. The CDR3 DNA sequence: TGTGCCAGCAGCAAAGGGCCCCTAGATCCCTACGAGCAGTACTTC.

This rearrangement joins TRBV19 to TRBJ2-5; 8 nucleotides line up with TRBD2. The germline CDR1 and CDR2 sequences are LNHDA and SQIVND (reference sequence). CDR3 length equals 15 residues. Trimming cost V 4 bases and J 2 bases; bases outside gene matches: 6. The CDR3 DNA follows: TGTGCCAGTAGTACACGGACTAGCCCTCAAGAGACCCAGTACTTC. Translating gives CASSTRTSPQETQYF.

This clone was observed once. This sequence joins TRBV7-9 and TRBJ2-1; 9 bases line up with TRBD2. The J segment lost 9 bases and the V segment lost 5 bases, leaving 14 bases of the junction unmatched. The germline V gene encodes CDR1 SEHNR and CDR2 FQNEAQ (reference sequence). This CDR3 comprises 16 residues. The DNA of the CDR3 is TGTGCCAGCAGCCCCCCCGTCGAGCGGGGGGCTCGTGAGCAGTTCTTC. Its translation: CASSPPVERGAREQFF.

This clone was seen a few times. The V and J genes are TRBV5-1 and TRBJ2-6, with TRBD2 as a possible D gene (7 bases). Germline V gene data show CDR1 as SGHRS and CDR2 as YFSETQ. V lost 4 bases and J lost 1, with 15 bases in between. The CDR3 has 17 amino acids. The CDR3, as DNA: TGCGCCAGCAGCCTGGGTCGGGGGGCATCTGGGGCCAACGTCCTGACTTTC. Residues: CASSLGRGASGANVLTF.

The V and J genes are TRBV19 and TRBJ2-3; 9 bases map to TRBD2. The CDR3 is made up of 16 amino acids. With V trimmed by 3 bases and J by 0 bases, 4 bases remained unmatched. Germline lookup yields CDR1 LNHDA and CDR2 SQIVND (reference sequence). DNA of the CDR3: TGTGCCAGTAGTATTTACACTAGCGGGAGCACAGATACGCAGTATTTT. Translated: CASSIYTSGSTDTQYF.

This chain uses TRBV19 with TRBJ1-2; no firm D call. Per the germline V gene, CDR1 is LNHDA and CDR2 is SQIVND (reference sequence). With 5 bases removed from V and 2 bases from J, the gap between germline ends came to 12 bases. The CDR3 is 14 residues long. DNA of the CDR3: TGTGCCAGTAGTCGACGGGAGTCAAACTATGGCTACACCTTC. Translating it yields CASSRRESNYGYTF.

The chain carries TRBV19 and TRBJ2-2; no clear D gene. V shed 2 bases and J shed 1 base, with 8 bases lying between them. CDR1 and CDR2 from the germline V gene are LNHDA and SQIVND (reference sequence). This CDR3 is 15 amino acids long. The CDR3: CASSINAGNTGELFF. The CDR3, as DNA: TGTGCCAGTAGTATAAATGCAGGGAACACCGGGGAGCTGTTTTTT.

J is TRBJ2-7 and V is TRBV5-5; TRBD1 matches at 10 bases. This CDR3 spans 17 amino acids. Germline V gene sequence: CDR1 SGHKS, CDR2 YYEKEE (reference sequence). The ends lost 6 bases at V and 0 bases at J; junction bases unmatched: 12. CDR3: CASNSFLGQGDSYEQYF. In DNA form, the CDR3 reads TGTGCCAGCAACAGCTTCCTCGGACAGGGGGACTCCTACGAGCAGTACTTC.

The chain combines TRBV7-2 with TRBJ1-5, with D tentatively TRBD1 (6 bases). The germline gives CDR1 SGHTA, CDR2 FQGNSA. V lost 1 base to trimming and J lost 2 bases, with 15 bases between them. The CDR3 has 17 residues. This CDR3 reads CASSLGHGGGGNQPQHF. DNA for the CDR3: TGTGCCAGCAGCTTAGGGCATGGGGGGGGCGGCAATCAGCCCCAGCATTTT. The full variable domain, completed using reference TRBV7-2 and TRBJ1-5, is GAGVSQSPSNKVTEKGKDVELRCDPISGHTALYWYRQSLGQGLEFLIYFQGNSAPDKSGLPSDRFSAERTGGSVSTLTIQRTQQEDSAVYLCASSLGHGGGGNQPQHFGDGTRLSIL.

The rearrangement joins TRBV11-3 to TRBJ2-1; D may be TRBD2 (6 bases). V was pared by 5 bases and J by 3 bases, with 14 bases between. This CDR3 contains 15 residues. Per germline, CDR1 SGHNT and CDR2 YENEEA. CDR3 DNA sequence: TGTGCCAGCAGCCTATTCGGAGGGAACTACAATGAGCAGTTCTTC. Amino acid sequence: CASSLFGGNYNEQFF. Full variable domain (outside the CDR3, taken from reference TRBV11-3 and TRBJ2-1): EAGVVQSPRYKIIEKKQPVAFWCNPISGHNTLYWYLQNLGQGPELLIRYENEEAVDDSQLPKDRFSAERLKGVDSTLKIQPAELGDSAVYLCASSLFGGNYNEQFFGPGTRLTVL.